This T cell receptor beta chain was sequenced during a study of blood T cell repertoires in COVID-19 (dated by TCRdb to about 2020). With regard to the full study: Samples covering the acute and convalescent phases of COVID-19 were provided by collaborators in the United States, Italy and Spain. The prospective study material was composed of cDNA or gDNA derived from T cells, B-cell-depleted T cells, or PBMCs. Deeply sampled blood TCRbeta repertoires from subjects exposed to, actively infected with, or recovered from COVID-19 were included in the dataset. A freely available public database, intended as a resource for researchers studying the immune response to SARS-CoV-2, is where the repertoires were released. Samples came from the ongoing ImmuneRACE study (first 160 participants) plus 1,254 subjects from 6 global collaborators. Nearly every sample came with metadata listing a de-identified subject ID, COVID-19 status, age in years and sex. Where HLA class I and class II types were available, the types were taken from metadata supplied by the sample provider, not from assay-based typing.

TCRbeta CDR3 regions were amplified from genomic DNA using the immunoSEQ Assay, a bias-controlled multiplex PCR. Regarding the original processing steps: Nucleated cell counts per sample were estimated from amplification of reference gene primers within the assay. To quantify the absolute abundance of each unique TCRbeta CDR3 rearrangement, sequence reads were collapsed and filtered. Productive Simpson clonality was computed per sample as the square root of Simpson's diversity index over productive rearrangements. Sourced from immuneACCESS, this table was stored by TCRdb with only in-frame sequences that have V and J called. A share of the clones is absent; for the studies checked, an unresolved V gene accounts for under half, and the remainder has no known explanation. That table is the source of V, J and clone size, and D and trimming were worked out from the DNA. The sample records a few hundred thousand clones, around 86% of which are singletons. The biggest ten clones account for about 2.9% of the sample.

In regard to this clone: This receptor's antigen is unknown. No base quality information exists; no much larger clone differs at one position.

The CDR3 runs 14 amino acids, cysteine and phenylalanine included. Only CDR3 DNA is held: 42 bases, read in frame from base 1. From V the trimming removes 6 bases and from J it removes 6 bases, while the gene matches leave 6 bases of the junction unaccounted for. CDR1 is given as SGHAT and CDR2 as FQNNGV, both from the germline V gene. Collaborating institutions collected whole blood in K2EDTA tubes following their own protocols. Collaborator samples were shipped for TCRbeta analysis as frozen whole blood, isolated PBMCs, or DNA extracted from either sample type. Points the paper makes about the study in general: The amount of clinical and demographic metadata varied by source and participant and was provided uncurated.

In this chain, TRBV11-2 is recombined with TRBJ1-1; 11 nucleotides in the junction match TRBD1. Sample: peripheral blood. The sequence was collected from a human donor in a cohort sampled during active COVID-19. The DNA sequence is as follows: TGTGCCAGCAGGGGACAGGGGGAAGAAGCTGAAGCTTTCTTT. Its amino acids are CASRGQGEEAEAFF.